Sequencing of this T cell receptor beta chain was carried out in a study of identifying expanded T cells in peripheral blood. The CDR3 runs 17 residues. With 3 bases removed from V and 5 bases from J, the gap between germline ends came to 20 bases. CDR1 is MDHEN, CDR2 SYDVKM, per germline. Clones were sequenced by immunoSEQ multiplex PCR, and TCRdb holds only the in-frame ones, with some missing. Here the sample spans fewer than 110,000 clones, 87% being singletons. Sequenced input: blood. The V call is TRBV28, the J call TRBJ2-1; no clear D. This TCR derives from a person aged 18 to 75 in good health. The CDR3 sequence: CASSLGLIRIRHNEQFF. CDR3 bases: TGTGCCAGCAGTTTGGGTCTAATCCGGATAAGACACAATGAGCAGTTCTTC.